Shown below are 28 T cell receptor beta chains from a single sample sequenced in a study of control samples from healthy donors and cancer patients. Clones were sequenced by immunoSEQ multiplex PCR, and TCRdb holds only the in-frame ones, with some missing. The table has about 160,000 clones, around 90% seen once; the top ten hold approximately 12%. The sample taken for sequencing was blood. All receptors come from a young man in good health.

This chain links TRBV29-1 with TRBJ2-3; 13 bases match TRBD2. CDR1 and CDR2 (germline): SQVTM, ANQGSEA. The length of the CDR3 is 15 residues. V lost 7 bases to trimming and J lost 5 bases; unmatched junction nucleotides: 9. The chain's CDR3 is CSEIGLAGVVDTQYF. The CDR3 DNA follows: TGCAGCGAGATAGGACTAGCGGGAGTGGTAGATACGCAGTATTTT.

The chain couples TRBV7-2 to TRBJ2-5; tentatively, D is TRBD1 or TRBD2 (5 bases each). The CDR3 contains 15 residues. CDR1 is SGHTA and CDR2 is FQGNSA in the germline V gene. Trimming shortened V by 4 bases and J by 5 bases, and 17 bases separated the two germline ends. The CDR3, as DNA: TGTGCCAGCAGCTCGCAAATTCTAGCAGGGGAGACCCAGTACTTC. It encodes CASSSQILAGETQYF.

The chain has TRBV5-5 and TRBJ2-1; 7 nucleotides line up with TRBD1. Germline CDR1 and CDR2: SGHKS and YYEKEE (reference sequence). CDR3 length: 16 residues. With V trimmed by 3 bases and J by 4 bases, 10 bases remained unmatched. This CDR3 is CASSYLQGKEYNEQFF. The CDR3 region has the DNA TGTGCCAGCAGCTACCTACAGGGGAAAGAGTACAATGAGCAGTTCTTC.

The chain combines TRBV5-4 with TRBJ2-3, with unresolved D. The CDR3 has 13 amino acids. The V end lost 2 bases, the J end lost 6 bases, and 10 bases lay between the germline ends. Germline loops: CDR1 SGHNT, CDR2 YYREEE (reference sequence). CDR3 protein: CASSFDSSDTQYF. In DNA form, the CDR3 reads TGTGCCAGCAGCTTCGACTCCTCGGATACGCAGTATTTT.

This chain joins TRBV7-2 and TRBJ2-3; D possibly corresponds to TRBD1 (6 bases). Trimming took off 3 bases at V and 5 bases at J, with 18 bases between the two ends. Germline assignment: CDR1 SGHTA and CDR2 FQGNSA. The CDR3 is 16 amino acids. The CDR3 coding sequence is TGTGCCAGCAGCTTCGGGACAACCCTCATTGGAGATACGCAGTATTTT. It specifies CASSFGTTLIGDTQYF.

V gene TRBV5-1 combines with J gene TRBJ2-5; D is perhaps TRBD2 (5 bases). CDR3 length: 15 residues. Looked up from germline, CDR1 is SGHRS and CDR2 is YFSETQ. Trimming removed 0 bases from V and 5 bases from J, with 14 bases in between. DNA of the CDR3: TGCGCCAGCAGCTTGGGGTCCCCCGGGATGGAGACCCAGTACTTC. It specifies CASSLGSPGMETQYF.

The V gene is TRBV11-2, the J gene TRBJ2-3; 7 bases agree with TRBD2. With V trimmed by 1 base and J by 6 bases, 1 base remained unmatched. The CDR3 consists of 13 residues. Germline CDR1 SGHAT, CDR2 FQNNGV. CDR3 sequence: CASSLALADTQYF. CDR3 bases: TGTGCCAGCAGCTTAGCACTAGCGGATACGCAGTATTTT.

J is TRBJ2-7 and V is TRBV28; D gene ambiguous. This CDR3 comprises 11 residues. Germline CDR1 MDHEN, CDR2 SYDVKM. V was clipped by 5 bases and J by 11 bases, with 13 bases between them. CDR3 sequence (DNA): TGTGCCAGCAGTCGAGATCCTTTGGAGTACTTC. As protein: CASSRDPLEYF.

The chain joins TRBV6-4 to TRBJ2-2, with 8 bases that match TRBD1. Germline V gene data show CDR1 as MRHNA and CDR2 as SNTAGT. The CDR3 extends over 15 amino acids. The junction had 4 bases not matched to a gene; V was cut back by 6 bases and J by 1 base. CDR3: CASSTGTGNTGELFF. The CDR3 DNA reads TGTGCCAGCAGCACCGGGACAGGGAACACCGGGGAGCTGTTTTTT.

The chain joins TRBV5-1 to TRBJ2-3; 8 bases are shared with TRBD2. The CDR3 consists of 14 residues. CDR1 is SGHRS and CDR2 is YFSETQ in the germline V gene. V shed 1 base and J 5 bases; nucleotides not matched to a gene: 3. CDR3 sequence: CASSLRTSGDTQYF. DNA of the CDR3: TGCGCCAGCAGCTTGAGAACTAGCGGAGATACGCAGTATTTT.

With respect to this clone: A junction end diverges from the germline sequence, so it may reflect a read error. At the DNA level, this CDR3 is encoded by other sequences in the same sample as well. This chain uses TRBV30 with TRBJ1-5, with D possibly TRBD1 on 5 matching bases. The CDR3 contains 14 residues. CDR1 is GTSNPN and CDR2 is SVGIG in the germline V gene (reference sequence). CDR3 sequence (DNA): TGTGCCTGGAGTTGGGGCGGTCGCAATCAGCCTCAGCATTTT. This sequence encodes CAWSWGGRNQPQHF. Full variable domain (outside the CDR3, taken from reference TRBV30 and TRBJ1-5): SQTIHQWPATLVQPVGSPLSLECTVEGTSNPNLYWYRQAAGRGLQLLFYSVGIGQISSEVPQNLSASRPQDRQFILSSKKLLLSDSGFYLCAWSWGGRNQPQHFGDGTRLSIL.

The genes are TRBV4-2 and TRBJ1-4; TRBD1 aligns across 10 bases. The CDR3 sequence is 20 residues long. CDR1 and CDR2 from the germline V gene are LGHNA and YNFKEQ. V lost 1 base, J lost 0 bases, and 11 bases stayed unmatched. Here the CDR3 DNA reads TGTGCCAGCAGCCAAGTTCCGGGACAGGGGACAGGTGCAACTAATGAAAAACTGTTTTTT. Its translation is CASSQVPGQGTGATNEKLFF.

This sequence joins TRBV14 and TRBJ1-1, with D perhaps TRBD1 (5 bases). Per the germline V gene, CDR1 is SGHDN and CDR2 is FVKESK. The ends were cut back, 2 bases at V and 1 base at J, with 17 bases in the middle. The CDR3 has 17 residues. Here the CDR3 reads CASSQLQAGPSNTEAFF. In DNA form, the CDR3 reads TGTGCCAGCAGCCAACTCCAAGCGGGGCCTTCGAACACTGAAGCTTTCTTT. Based on the CDR3 plus reference TRBV14 and TRBJ1-1, the full variable domain is EAGVTQFPSHSVIEKGQTVTLRCDPISGHDNLYWYRRVMGKEIKFLLHFVKESKQDESGMPNNRFLAERTGGTYSTLKVQPAELEDSGVYFCASSQLQAGPSNTEAFFGQGTRLTVV.

The chain has TRBV11-3 and TRBJ1-6, with D possibly matching TRBD1 (6 bases). Trimming stripped 2 bases from V and 7 bases from J, with 9 bases between. This CDR3 comprises 14 residues. Per the germline V gene, CDR1 is SGHNT and CDR2 is YENEEA. This CDR3 is CASSLRGGNSPLHF. The CDR3 nucleotides are TGTGCCAGCAGCTTAAGGGGGGGCAATTCACCCCTCCACTTT.

This clone was recorded once. The chain employs TRBV5-6 and TRBJ2-1; 7 bases are shared with TRBD1. The CDR3 has 15 amino acids. Unmatched junction bases numbered 11, after V lost 3 bases and J lost 8 bases. Germline V gene lookup returns CDR1 SGHDT and CDR2 YYEEEE. This chain's CDR3 is CASSSKGTEEDEQFF. CDR3 coding DNA: TGTGCCAGCAGCTCAAAAGGGACAGAAGAAGATGAGCAGTTCTTC.

CDR3 sequence reads: CASSQYTGGYGYTF. In DNA, the CDR3 is TGTGCCAGCAGTCAATATACAGGGGGTTATGGCTACACCTTC. This rearrangement joins TRBV6-5 to TRBJ1-2; 8 nucleotides agree with TRBD1. This CDR3 has 14 residues. V trimming: 5 bases; J trimming: 5 bases; junction bases outside the gene matches: 7. The germline V gene encodes CDR1 MNHEY and CDR2 SVGAGI.

The chain has TRBV16 and TRBJ1-2; maybe TRBD1 (6 bases). Germline V gene data show CDR1 as KGHSY and CDR2 as FQNENV. The CDR3 contains 15 residues. Trimming shortened V by 4 bases and J by 4 bases, and 16 bases separated the two germline ends. The CDR3 sequence is CASSRDRSTVYGYTF. The CDR3 DNA follows: TGTGCCAGCAGCCGCGACAGGTCTACAGTCTATGGCTACACCTTC.

In DNA form, the CDR3 reads TGTGCCAGCAGCCCGCGAGGGGGCCCCAATGAGCAGTTCTTC. This translates into CASSPRGGPNEQFF. The chain joins TRBV9 to TRBJ2-1; 7 nucleotides align to TRBD1. With V trimmed by 4 bases and J by 6 bases, 7 bases remained unmatched. Germline CDR1 reads SGDLS; CDR2 reads YYNGEE. The CDR3 consists of 14 residues.

The chain joins TRBV5-4 to TRBJ2-4; D remains unclear. Germline lookup yields CDR1 SGHNT and CDR2 YYREEE (reference sequence). The CDR3 runs to 16 residues. The V gene lost 0 bases and the J gene lost 0 bases, with 10 bases spanning the gap. Here the CDR3 reads CASSLGTELAKNIQYF. DNA for the CDR3: TGTGCCAGCAGCTTGGGGACGGAATTAGCCAAAAACATTCAGTACTTC.

V and J are TRBV29-1 and TRBJ2-3; D is ambiguous. Germline V gene lookup returns CDR1 SQVTM and CDR2 ANQGSEA. This CDR3 comprises 13 residues. With 5 bases removed from V and 6 bases from J, the gap between germline ends came to 15 bases. The CDR3 coding sequence is TGCAGCGTTAGCCGGTTACACCCCGATACGCAGTATTTT. It translates to CSVSRLHPDTQYF.

This chain connects TRBV7-9 to TRBJ2-7, with 15 bases that match TRBD2. From germline, CDR1 is SEHNR and CDR2 FQNEAQ (reference sequence). Trimming removed 3 bases from V and 5 bases from J; junction bases left unmatched: 5. CDR3 length: 16 amino acids. The CDR3 sequence: CASSLGLAGGRHEQYF. The CDR3 DNA is TGTGCCAGCAGCTTGGGACTAGCGGGAGGACGCCACGAGCAGTACTTC.

This chain uses TRBV28 with TRBJ2-2; the D is unclear. The length of the CDR3 is 13 residues. Germline values: CDR1 MDHEN, CDR2 SYDVKM. V shed 2 bases and J shed 3 bases, with 4 bases lying between them. This CDR3 is CASSLEDTGELFF. The CDR3, as DNA: TGTGCCAGCAGTTTAGAGGACACCGGGGAGCTGTTTTTT.

The chain has TRBV19 and TRBJ1-5; 7 positions agree with TRBD1. The germline gives CDR1 LNHDA, CDR2 SQIVND (reference sequence). The CDR3 consists of 17 residues. The J segment lost 0 bases and the V segment lost 5 bases, leaving 10 bases of the junction unmatched. The CDR3 DNA is TGTGCCAGTAGTGTCCGGGACAGAAAAAATAGCAATCAGCCCCAGCATTTT. Its protein is CASSVRDRKNSNQPQHF. The full variable domain, its missing parts supplied by reference TRBV19 and TRBJ1-5, is DGGITQSPKYLFRKEGQNVTLSCEQNLNHDAMYWYRQDPGQGLRLIYYSQIVNDFQKGDIAEGYSVSREKKESFPLTVTSAQKNPTAFYLCASSVRDRKNSNQPQHFGDGTRLSIL.

The V call is TRBV9, the J call TRBJ1-2; D gene uncertain. The length of the CDR3 is 13 residues. V shed 2 bases and J shed 4 bases, with 9 bases lying between them. Germline V gene data show CDR1 as SGDLS and CDR2 as YYNGEE. The DNA for the CDR3 is TGTGCCAGCAGCGTGGGAGAGTTCTATGGCTACACCTTC. It is translated as CASSVGEFYGYTF.

The chain links TRBV2 to TRBJ1-1; no firm D call. V lost 6 bases and J 4 bases, leaving 9 bases between the germline ends. The germline V gene encodes CDR1 SNHLY and CDR2 FYNNEI. The CDR3 loop spans 12 amino acids. DNA of the CDR3: TGTGCCAGCAGGGACGATAGCACTGAAGCTTTCTTT. Amino acid sequence: CASRDDSTEAFF.

The V call is TRBV2, the J call TRBJ2-1; 7 bases align to TRBD2. This CDR3 spans 11 amino acids. V gave up 7 bases and J gave up 9 bases; unmatched junction bases: 3. Germline V gene sequence: CDR1 SNHLY, CDR2 FYNNEI. The CDR3 nucleotides are TGTGCCAGCACCAGCGGGATTGAGCAGTTCTTC. It specifies CASTSGIEQFF.

V gene TRBV7-8 combines with J gene TRBJ1-2; D ambiguous. Germline V gives CDR1 SGHVS, CDR2 FQNEAQ. There are 14 residues in the CDR3. The V gene lost 2 bases and the J gene lost 3 bases, with 10 bases spanning the gap. As DNA, the CDR3 is TGTGCCAGCAGCTTATTGTTACGGGACTATGGCTACACCTTC. It is translated as CASSLLLRDYGYTF.

The J gene is TRBJ2-1, the V gene TRBV15; D remains ambiguous. This CDR3 spans 15 amino acids. V dropped 0 bases and J dropped 0 bases, with 6 bases sitting between them. Germline V gene lookup returns CDR1 LNHNV and CDR2 YYDKDF (reference sequence). CDR3 coding DNA: TGTGCCACCAGCAGAGATGCAGCCTCCTACAATGAGCAGTTCTTC. Translated, it gives CATSRDAASYNEQFF.